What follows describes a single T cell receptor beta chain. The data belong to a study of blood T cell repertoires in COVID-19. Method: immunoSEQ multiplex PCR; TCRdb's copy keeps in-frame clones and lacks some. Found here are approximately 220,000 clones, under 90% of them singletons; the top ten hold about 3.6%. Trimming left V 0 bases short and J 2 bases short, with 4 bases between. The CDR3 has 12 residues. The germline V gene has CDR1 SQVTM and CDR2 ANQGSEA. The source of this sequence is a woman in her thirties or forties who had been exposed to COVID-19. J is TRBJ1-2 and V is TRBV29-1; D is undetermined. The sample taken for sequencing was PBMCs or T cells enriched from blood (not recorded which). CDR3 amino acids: CSVEDQNYGYTF. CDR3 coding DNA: TGCAGCGTTGAAGACCAGAACTATGGCTACACCTTC.